The present TCR beta chain was sequenced within a study of breast tumors, draining lymph nodes, adjacent tissues. Samples came from axillary lymph nodes draining the breast cancer. This clonotype was counted ten times or more. TCRdb ran MiXCR on the multiplex PCR reads and lists one entry per CDR3 protein. The sample lists some 97,000 distinct CDR3 sequences, around 20% occurring once. CDR3 length: 17 residues. The germline V gene encodes CDR1 SGHKS and CDR2 YYEKEE (reference sequence). The V end lost 0 bases, the J end lost 5 bases, and 18 bases lay between the germline ends. The receptor was isolated from a female donor with breast cancer. Some clones in this sample may be carry-over from other donors' samples. The material sequenced was axillary lymph node tissue. V and J are TRBV5-5 and TRBJ1-5; possible D gene TRBD1, 6 bases. DNA for the CDR3: TGTGCCAGCAGCTTGGATCCCCCCACAGGGATGGATCAGCCCCAGCATTTT. Translated: CASSLDPPTGMDQPQHF.